The entry below gives a single T cell receptor beta chain sequence along with its context. The antigen is not known. This sample was taken from a study of memory CD4+ T cells and cytomegalovirus serostatus. Study details: Donors were healthy Belgian adults, 8 to 10 CMV seropositive and around 24 seronegative. General study points: A US-trained random forest predicted CMV serostatus with median AUC around 0.9.

The sort gate was single viable CD3+CD4+CD8-CD45RO+ cells for memory CD4+ T cells. CDR1 is MGHDK and CDR2 is SYGVNS in the germline V gene. Trimming shortened V by 6 bases and J by 4 bases, and 24 bases separated the two germline ends. This CDR3 is 17 amino acids long. TCRdb's table, derived via immunoSEQ multiplex PCR, lists solely in-frame clones and lacks some. The sample yields some 46,000 clones, 79% seen once. The source is an adult in good health and CMV-seronegative. The rearrangement uses TRBV25-1 and TRBJ1-1, with D perhaps TRBD1 (6 bases). Source material: memory CD4+ T cells from blood. The CDR3: CASRPSGGGRGGTEAFF. In DNA, the CDR3 is TGTGCCAGCAGACCCTCGGGTGGGGGGCGAGGGGGCACTGAAGCTTTCTTT.